This passage covers 8 T cell receptor beta chains from one sample sequenced in a study of blood T cell repertoires in COVID-19. Some clones are missing from TCRdb's copy, which holds only in-frame ones; the method was immunoSEQ multiplex PCR. The table shows about 270,000 clones, with about 85% occurring only once. The sequenced sample was PBMCs or T cells enriched from blood (not recorded which). These TCRs come from a woman in her forties or fifties who had recovered from COVID-19.

There are a few counts of this clone. CDR3 DNA sequence: TGTGCCAGCAGCCCCCGGACTAGCGGGGCCCAAGAGACCCAGTACTTC. Its translation is CASSPRTSGAQETQYF. V gene TRBV7-6 combines with J gene TRBJ2-5; TRBD2 matches at 12 bases. Germline V gene lookup returns CDR1 SGHVS and CDR2 FNYEAQ. Unmatched junction bases numbered 5, after V lost 5 bases and J lost 1 base. The CDR3 has 16 residues.

The gene calls are TRBV28 and TRBJ1-5; D not certain. This CDR3 is 14 amino acids long. V was clipped by 4 bases and J by 6 bases, with 13 bases between them. Germline loops: CDR1 MDHEN, CDR2 SYDVKM. The CDR3 DNA sequence: TGTGCCAGCAGTTCACCCCCGGGAGTTCAGCCCCAGCATTTT. Translated: CASSSPPGVQPQHF.

The rearrangement links TRBV6-6 to TRBJ2-1, with TRBD2 identical over 9 bases. Looked up from germline, CDR1 is MNHNY and CDR2 is SVGAGI (reference sequence). This CDR3 comprises 15 residues. With V trimmed by 2 bases and J by 3 bases, 2 bases remained unmatched. The CDR3: CASSYPAGGYNEQFF. CDR3 DNA sequence: TGTGCCAGCAGTTACCCAGCGGGGGGCTACAATGAGCAGTTCTTC.

V usage is TRBV6-2 or TRBV6-3 and J usage is TRBJ1-5, with D perhaps TRBD1 (5 bases). Germline CDR1 is MNHEY and CDR2 is SVGEGT. The CDR3 has 15 residues. Trimming stripped 6 bases from V and 3 bases from J, with 15 bases between. CDR3 DNA: TGTGCCAGCAGCCGGGGACTTCTACCCAATCAGCCCCAGCATTTT. Protein: CASSRGLLPNQPQHF.

The chain combines TRBV11-2 with TRBJ1-1; the match to TRBD1 covers 9 bases. V gave up 4 bases and J gave up 1 base; unmatched junction bases: 4. The CDR3 has 15 residues. The germline CDR1 and CDR2 sequences are SGHAT and FQNNGV. CDR3 amino acids: CASSYKTGGNTEAFF. CDR3 sequence (DNA): TGTGCCAGCAGCTATAAGACAGGGGGGAACACTGAAGCTTTCTTT.

The chain carries TRBV5-1 and TRBJ2-5, with D perhaps TRBD1 (6 bases). CDR1 and CDR2 from the germline V gene are SGHRS and YFSETQ. V was cut by 4 bases and J by 4 bases, with 17 bases left in between. CDR3 length: 15 residues. This CDR3 is CASSHGTSISETQYF. The DNA for the CDR3 is TGCGCCAGCAGCCATGGGACATCGATCTCAGAGACCCAGTACTTC.

The J gene is TRBJ2-1, the V gene TRBV3-1 (or the pseudogene TRBV3-2); D is undetermined. The CDR3 totals 15 residues. The V gene lost 4 bases and the J gene lost 0 bases, with 10 bases spanning the gap. Germline CDR1 is LGHDT and CDR2 is YNNKEL (reference sequence). The DNA of the CDR3 is TGTGCCAGCAGCCTCAGGATAAGCTCCTACAATGAGCAGTTCTTC. The encoded protein is CASSLRISSYNEQFF.

This clone was counted a single time. J is TRBJ2-1 and V is TRBV5-1; TRBD2 is a possible D gene (5 bases). The CDR3 length is 15 residues. Deletions cut 0 bases from V and 0 bases from J, with 7 bases between. CDR1 and CDR2 (germline): SGHRS, YFSETQ. CDR3 nucleotides: TGCGCCAGCAGCTTGGCGGGGAGCTCCTACAATGAGCAGTTCTTC. Its protein product is CASSLAGSSYNEQFF.